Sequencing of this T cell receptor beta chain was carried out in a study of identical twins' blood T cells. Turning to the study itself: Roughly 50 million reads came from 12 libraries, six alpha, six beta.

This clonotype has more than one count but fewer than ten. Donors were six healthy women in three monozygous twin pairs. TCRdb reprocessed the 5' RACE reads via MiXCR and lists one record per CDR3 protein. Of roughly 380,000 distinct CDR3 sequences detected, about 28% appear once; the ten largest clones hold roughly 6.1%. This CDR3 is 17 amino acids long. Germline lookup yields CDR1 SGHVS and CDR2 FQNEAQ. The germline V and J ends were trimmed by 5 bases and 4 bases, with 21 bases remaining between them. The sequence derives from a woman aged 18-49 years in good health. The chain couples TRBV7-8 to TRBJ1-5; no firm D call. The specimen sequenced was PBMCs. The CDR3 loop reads CASSERLPRSANQPQHF. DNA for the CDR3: TGTGCCAGCAGCGAACGCCTCCCTAGAAGCGCAAATCAGCCCCAGCATTTT.